This is a list of T cell receptor beta chains from one sample in a study of neoadjuvant anti-PD-1 for oral cavity cancer. Repertoires were generated with immunoSEQ multiplex PCR, while TCRdb's copy carries only in-frame clones and drops some. The repertoire includes approximately 72,000 clones, around 80% of them detected once, and 3% to 3.5% sits in the top ten. The input for sequencing was PBMCs, taken before nivolumab (anti-PD-1) treatment. These receptors were taken from a person between 40 and 79 years old with oral cavity squamous cell carcinoma. The CDR3 runs from the conserved cysteine through the conserved F or W. A D gene is named only where the DNA matches it firmly. Clone size is given for some rows only: seen once, a few or many times, or a class if the clone is expanded.

>TRBD1|few|TRBV5-4|TRBJ2-7
TGTGCCAGCAGCTTGAACAGGGGGCTGCTAGAGTACTTC
CASSLNRGLLEYF
>TRBD1|-|TRBV5-1|TRBJ2-3
TGCGCCAGCAGCCCGGGACAGGGAACAGATACGCAGTATTTT
CASSPGQGTDTQYF
>-|-|TRBV7-8|TRBJ1-2
TGTGCCAGCAGCACGACATACAGGGATCGGGGCTATGGCTACACCTTC
CASSTTYRDRGYGYTF
>-|-|TRBV5-1|TRBJ2-1
TGCGCCAGCAGCTTAGGGGCGGACGGTGAGCAGTTCTTC
CASSLGADGEQFF
>TRBD1|-|TRBV5-1|TRBJ2-5
TGCGCCAGCAGCAGGGACAGGGAAGCGACCCAGTACTTC
CASSRDREATQYF
>TRBD2|-|TRBV28|TRBJ2-1
TGTGCCAGCAATACTAGCGGGAGGAAGCATGAGCAGTTCTTC
CASNTSGRKHEQFF
>TRBD1|-|TRBV30|TRBJ2-3
TGTGCCTGGGCCGACGTCTGGGGACAGGGGTTT
CAWADVWGQGF
>-|-|TRBV25-1|TRBJ2-2
TGTGCCAGCAGGTCCCGGGTCGCGAACACCGGGGAGCTGTTTTTT
CASRSRVANTGELFF
>TRBD1|-|TRBV10-3|TRBJ2-7
TGTGCCATCAGTGTTTACGACAGGGGGGGATCCTACGAGCAGTACTTC
CAISVYDRGGSYEQYF
>-|-|TRBV13|TRBJ2-5
TGTGCCAGCAGCCCGCCTAGGGGAAAAGAGACCCAGTACTTC
CASSPPRGKETQYF
>-|-|TRBV30|TRBJ1-1
TGTGCCTGGAGTAGGTTGGGGAACACTGAAGCTTTCTTT
CAWSRLGNTEAFF
>-|-|TRBV7-9|TRBJ1-2
TGTGCCAGCAGCCCCCCGCTGATTGTAAACTATGGCTACACCTTC
CASSPPLIVNYGYTF
>-|-|TRBV6-6|TRBJ1-2
TGTGCCAGCAGTAGGGACCTTAGTTTAGGCTACACCTTC
CASSRDLSLGYTF
>-|-|TRBV9|TRBJ2-7
TGTGCCAGCAGCCCAGGACACCTAGTCGACGAGCAGTACTTC
CASSPGHLVDEQYF
>-|-|TRBV18|TRBJ2-1
TGTGCCAGCTCACCAGGTTTCGGCCGGGGTTCCTACAATGAGCAGTTCTTC
CASSPGFGRGSYNEQFF
>TRBD2|once|TRBV10-2|TRBJ2-2
TGCGCCAGCAGGAGATTAGAGCTAACTAGCGGAGAGAATCCCGGGGAGCTGTTTTTT
CASRRLELTSGENPGELFF
>TRBD2|-|TRBV6-5|TRBJ2-7
TGTGCCAGTATCGCGGGAGGTTTGGGAGAGCAGTACTTC
CASIAGGLGEQYF
>TRBD2|-|TRBV10-1|TRBJ2-7
TGCGCCAGCAGTGGGGGTCATGGAGCGGGACCCGGCTACGAGCAGTACTTC
CASSGGHGAGPGYEQYF
>TRBD1|-|TRBV6-5|TRBJ2-7
TGTGCCAGCAGTTACACCGGGACAGGGGGCTACGAGCAGTACTTC
CASSYTGTGGYEQYF
>TRBD2|-|TRBV2|TRBJ2-3
TGTGCCAGCAGTGAAAAGAAGCTTACTAGCGGAAACACAGATACGCAGTATTTT
CASSEKKLTSGNTDTQYF
>TRBD1|once|TRBV10-3|TRBJ1-2
TGTGCCATCCTCCGGACAGGGTTTGACGGCTACACCTTC
CAILRTGFDGYTF
>TRBD1|-|TRBV6-1|TRBJ2-6
TGTGCCAGCAGTGGGGACAGGGTGTTCGCTGGGGCCAACGTCCTGACTTTC
CASSGDRVFAGANVLTF
>-|-|TRBV15|TRBJ1-1
TGTGCCACCAGCAGGAACAGCTGGAACACTGAAGCTTTCTTT
CATSRNSWNTEAFF